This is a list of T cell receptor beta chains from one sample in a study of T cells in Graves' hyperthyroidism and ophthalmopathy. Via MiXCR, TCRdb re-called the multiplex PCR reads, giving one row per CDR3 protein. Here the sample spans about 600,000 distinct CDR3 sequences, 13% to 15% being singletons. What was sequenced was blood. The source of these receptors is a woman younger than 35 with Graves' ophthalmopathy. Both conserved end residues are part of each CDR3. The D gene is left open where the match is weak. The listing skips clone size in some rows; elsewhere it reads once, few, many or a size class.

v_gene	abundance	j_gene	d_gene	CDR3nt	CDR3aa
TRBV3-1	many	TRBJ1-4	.	TGTGCCAGCAGCCAAGTAAGGACGGATGGTAATGAAAAACTGTTTTTT	CASSQVRTDGNEKLFF
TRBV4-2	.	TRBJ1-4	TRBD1	TGTGCCAGCAGCCAAGGGGGGCGAGACAGGGGGGAAAAACTGTTTTTT	CASSQGGRDRGEKLFF
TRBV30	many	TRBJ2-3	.	TGTGCCTGGACCGGCACAGATACGCAGTATTTT	CAWTGTDTQYF
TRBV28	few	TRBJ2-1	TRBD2	TGTGCCAGCCTTCCGGGACTAGCGGAAAATGAGCAGTTCTTC	CASLPGLAENEQFF
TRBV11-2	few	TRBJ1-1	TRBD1	TGTGCCAGCAGAAACAGGGGGCTGACCACTGAAGCTTTCTTT	CASRNRGLTTEAFF
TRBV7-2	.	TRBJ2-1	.	TGTGCCAGCAGCTGGTCCCGCCACTCCGCGGAGGGGGCCTACAATGAGCAGTTCTTC	CASSWSRHSAEGAYNEQFF
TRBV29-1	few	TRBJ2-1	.	TGCAGCGTTGTACTTGGGACTGGGAAGTTCTTC	CSVVLGTGKFF
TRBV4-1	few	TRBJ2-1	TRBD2	TGCGCCAGCAGCCGCCTGACTAGCGTGAGCTCCTACAATGAGCAGTTCTTC	CASSRLTSVSSYNEQFF
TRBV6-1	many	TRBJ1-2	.	TGTGCCAGCAGTGAGGCGCCCAGGAACTATGGCTACACCTTC	CASSEAPRNYGYTF
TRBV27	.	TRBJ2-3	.	TGTGCCAGCAGCCCCTTTATGAGCGGATGCAGCACAGATACGCAGTATTTT	CASSPFMSGCSTDTQYF
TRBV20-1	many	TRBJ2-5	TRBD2	TGCAGTGCCGACACATTAGCGGGAGTGGGGACCCAGTACTTC	CSADTLAGVGTQYF
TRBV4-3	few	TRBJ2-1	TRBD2	TGCGCCAGCAGCCGGGGGACTAGCGGGGGCAGCTCCTACAATGAGCAGTTCTTC	CASSRGTSGGSSYNEQFF
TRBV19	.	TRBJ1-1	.	TGTGCCAGTAGTATAGCAGGGTTTAACACTGAAGCTTTCTTT	CASSIAGFNTEAFF
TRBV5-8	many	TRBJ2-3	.	TGTGCCAGCAGCTGGGCACCCCGCACAGATACGCAGTATTTT	CASSWAPRTDTQYF
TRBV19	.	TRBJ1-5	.	TGTGCCAGTAGATGGACTACAGAGCATCAGCCCCAGCATTTT	CASRWTTEHQPQHF
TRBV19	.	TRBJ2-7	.	TGTGCCAGTAGTATAGTAGGGGACACCTACGAGCAGTACTTC	CASSIVGDTYEQYF